This T cell receptor (beta chain) comes out of a study of TIL therapy for anti-PD-1-resistant metastatic lung cancer. Study-level information: Tumors had a median PD-L1 proportion score of roughly 5.7%. Median tumor mutation burden was around 1.6 mutations per megabase.

This CDR3 is 14 amino acids long. V was pared by 4 bases and J by 4 bases, with 4 bases of the junction left unmatched. Germline CDR1 and CDR2: SGHRS and YFSETQ. Regarding the study as a whole: TIL clonotype persistence in blood showed no apparent association with response.

Specified time point: pre-treatment sample, taken before nivolumab and TIL therapy. Stage 4 NSCLC adults joined between late 2017 and 2020. Points on this clone: Its antigen remains unidentified.

The immunoSEQ assay was v3. Generated by immunoSEQ multiplex PCR, the TCRdb table keeps only in-frame clones and is missing some. Altogether just over 20,000 clones are present, about 78% being singletons, with the ten largest covering under 9.5%. This material consisted of blood, taken at baseline. The chain combines TRBV5-1 with TRBJ1-5; 8 bases align to TRBD1. This receptor was taken from a person aged 25 to 85 with non-small cell lung cancer. CDR3 protein: CASSVGQGNQPQHF. CDR3 nucleotides: TGCGCCAGCAGCGTTGGACAGGGAAATCAGCCCCAGCATTTT. Drawing the rest from reference TRBV5-1 and TRBJ1-5, the complete variable domain is KAGVTQTPRYLIKTRGQQVTLSCSPISGHRSVSWYQQTPGQGLQFLFEYFSETQRNKGNFPGRFSGRQFSNSRSEMNVSTLELGDSALYLCASSVGQGNQPQHFGDGTRLSIL.